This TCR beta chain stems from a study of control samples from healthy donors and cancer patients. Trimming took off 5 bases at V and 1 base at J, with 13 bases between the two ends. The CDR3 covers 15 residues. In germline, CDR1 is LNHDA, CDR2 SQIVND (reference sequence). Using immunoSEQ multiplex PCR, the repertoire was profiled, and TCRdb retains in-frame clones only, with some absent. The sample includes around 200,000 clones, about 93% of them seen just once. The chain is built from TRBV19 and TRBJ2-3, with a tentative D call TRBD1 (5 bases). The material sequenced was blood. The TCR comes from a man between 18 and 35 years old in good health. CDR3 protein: CASSAGIGGTDTQYF. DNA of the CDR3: TGTGCCAGTAGTGCAGGGATAGGGGGCACAGATACGCAGTATTTT.